The T cell receptor beta chain described here comes from a study of CD8 T cells in ankylosing spondylitis. Study findings and constraints: Some motif variants were previously reported in reactive arthritis synovial fluid and blood. Significant enrichment of disease-linked clones was reportedly seen in matched ankylosing spondylitis synovial fluid. About 8 highly homologous variants made up a TCR beta motif that seemed to typify ankylosing spondylitis blood.

This CDR3 comprises 13 residues. Deletions cut 7 bases from V and 3 bases from J, with 13 bases between. Germline V gene sequence: CDR1 DFQATT, CDR2 SNEGSKA (reference sequence). TCRdb redid the calling of the 5' RACE reads with MiXCR, one entry per CDR3 protein. The table lists about 800,000 distinct CDR3 sequences, roughly 12% of them singletons, with just over 0.5% in the top ten. This clonotype was observed a handful of times. Its antigen is undetermined. This clonotype originated in a male donor with ankylosing spondylitis. The V gene is TRBV20-1, the J gene TRBJ1-5; D unresolved. Input material: blood, either unsorted or a sorted T cell fraction (not recorded which). The CDR3: CSVRGFSNQPQHF. For the CDR3, the DNA is TGCAGTGTACGAGGGTTTTCCAATCAGCCCCAGCATTTT.